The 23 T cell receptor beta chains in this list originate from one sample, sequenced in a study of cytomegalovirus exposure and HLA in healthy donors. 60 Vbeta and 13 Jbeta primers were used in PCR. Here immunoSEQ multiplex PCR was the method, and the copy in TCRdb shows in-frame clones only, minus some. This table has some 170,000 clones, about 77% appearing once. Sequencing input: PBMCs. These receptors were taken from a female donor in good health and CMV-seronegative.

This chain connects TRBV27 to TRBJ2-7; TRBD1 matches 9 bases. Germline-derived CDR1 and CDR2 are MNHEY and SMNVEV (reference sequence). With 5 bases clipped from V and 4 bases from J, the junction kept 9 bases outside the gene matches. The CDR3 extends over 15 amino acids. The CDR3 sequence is CASSPGTGWKYEQYF. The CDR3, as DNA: TGTGCCAGCAGTCCGGGGACAGGGTGGAAGTACGAGCAGTACTTC.

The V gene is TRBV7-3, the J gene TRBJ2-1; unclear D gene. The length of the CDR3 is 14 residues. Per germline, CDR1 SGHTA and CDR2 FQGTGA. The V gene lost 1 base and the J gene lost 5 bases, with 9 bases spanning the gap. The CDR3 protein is CASSLSHTDNEQFF. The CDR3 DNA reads TGTGCCAGCAGCTTAAGTCACACAGACAATGAGCAGTTCTTC.

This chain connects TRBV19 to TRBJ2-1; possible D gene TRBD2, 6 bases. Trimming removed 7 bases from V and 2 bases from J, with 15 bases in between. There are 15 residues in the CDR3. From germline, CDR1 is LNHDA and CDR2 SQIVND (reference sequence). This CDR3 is CASTPGTFAYNEQFF. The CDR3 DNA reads TGTGCCAGTACCCCCGGGACTTTCGCCTACAATGAGCAGTTCTTC.

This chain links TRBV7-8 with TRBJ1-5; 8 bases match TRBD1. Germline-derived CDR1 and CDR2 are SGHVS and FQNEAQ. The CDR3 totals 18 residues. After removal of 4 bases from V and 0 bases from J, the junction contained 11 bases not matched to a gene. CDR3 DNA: TGTGCCAGCAGCTCTAGGACAGGGCGGTGGGATAGCAATCAGCCCCAGCATTTT. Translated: CASSSRTGRWDSNQPQHF.

CDR3 region: CAWRKLAGVLDTQYF. For the CDR3, the DNA is TGTGCCTGGAGAAAACTAGCGGGAGTATTAGATACGCAGTATTTT. The chain is built from TRBV30 and TRBJ2-3; the match to TRBD2 covers 11 bases. This CDR3 comprises 15 residues. Germline lookup yields CDR1 GTSNPN and CDR2 SVGIG (reference sequence). V lost 3 bases to trimming and J lost 5 bases; unmatched junction nucleotides: 7.

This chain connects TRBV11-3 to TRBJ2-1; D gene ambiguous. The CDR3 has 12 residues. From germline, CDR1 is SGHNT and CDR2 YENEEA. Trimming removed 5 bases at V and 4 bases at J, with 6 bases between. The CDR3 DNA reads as TGTGCCAGCAGCAATCCTTACAATGAGCAGTTCTTC. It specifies CASSNPYNEQFF. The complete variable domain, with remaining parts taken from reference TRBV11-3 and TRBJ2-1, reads EAGVVQSPRYKIIEKKQPVAFWCNPISGHNTLYWYLQNLGQGPELLIRYENEEAVDDSQLPKDRFSAERLKGVDSTLKIQPAELGDSAVYLCASSNPYNEQFFGPGTRLTVL.

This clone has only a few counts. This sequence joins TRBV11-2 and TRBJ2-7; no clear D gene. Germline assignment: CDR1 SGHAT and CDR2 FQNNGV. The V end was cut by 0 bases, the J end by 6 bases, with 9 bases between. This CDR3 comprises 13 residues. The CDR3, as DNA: TGTGCCAGCAGCTTAGAGACTCTGGGCGAGCAGTACTTC. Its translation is CASSLETLGEQYF.

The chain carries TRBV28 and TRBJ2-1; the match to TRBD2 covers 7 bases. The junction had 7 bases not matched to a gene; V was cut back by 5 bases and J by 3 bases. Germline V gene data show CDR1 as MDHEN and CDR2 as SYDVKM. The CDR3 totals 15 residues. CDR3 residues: CASSPLASGYNEQFF. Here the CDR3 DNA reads TGTGCCAGCAGTCCACTAGCGTCTGGCTACAATGAGCAGTTCTTC.

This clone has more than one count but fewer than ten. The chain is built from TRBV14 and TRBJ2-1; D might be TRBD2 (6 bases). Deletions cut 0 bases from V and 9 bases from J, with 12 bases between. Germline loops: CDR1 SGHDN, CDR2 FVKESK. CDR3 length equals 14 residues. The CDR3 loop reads CASSQEGWRGEQFF. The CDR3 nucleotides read TGTGCCAGCAGCCAAGAGGGATGGAGGGGTGAGCAGTTCTTC.

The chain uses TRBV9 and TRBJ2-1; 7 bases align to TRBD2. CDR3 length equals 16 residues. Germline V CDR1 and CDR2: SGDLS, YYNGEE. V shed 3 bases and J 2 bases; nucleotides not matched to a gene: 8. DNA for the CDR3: TGTGCCAGCAGCGGCGCCAGCGGGACCCCCTACAATGAGCAGTTCTTC. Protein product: CASSGASGTPYNEQFF.

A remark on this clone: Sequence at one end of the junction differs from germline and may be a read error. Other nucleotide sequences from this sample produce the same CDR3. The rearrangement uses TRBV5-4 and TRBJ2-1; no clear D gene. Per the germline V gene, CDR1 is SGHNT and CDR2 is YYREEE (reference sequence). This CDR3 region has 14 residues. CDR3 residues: CASSLVGSSNEQFF. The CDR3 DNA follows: TGCGCCAGCAGCTTGGTGGGCAGTTCAAATGAGCAGTTCTTC. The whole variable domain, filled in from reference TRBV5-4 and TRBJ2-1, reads ETGVTQSPTHLIKTRGQQVTLRCSSQSGHNTVSWYQQALGQGPQFIFQYYREEENGRGNFPPRFSGLQFPNYSSELNVNALELDDSALYLCASSLVGSSNEQFFGPGTRLTVL.

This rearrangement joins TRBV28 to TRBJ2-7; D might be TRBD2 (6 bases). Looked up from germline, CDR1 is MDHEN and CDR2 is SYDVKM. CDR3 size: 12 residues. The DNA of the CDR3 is TGTGCTGCAGCCCCCCTGGGAGGCGAGCAGTACTTC. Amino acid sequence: CAAAPLGGEQYF.

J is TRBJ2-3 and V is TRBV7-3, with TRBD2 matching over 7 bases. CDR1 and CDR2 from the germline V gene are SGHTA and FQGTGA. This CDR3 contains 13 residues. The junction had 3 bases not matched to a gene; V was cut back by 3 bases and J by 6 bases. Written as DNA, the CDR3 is TGTGCCAGCAGCTTCCCCGGGGGGGATACGCAGTATTTT. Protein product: CASSFPGGDTQYF.

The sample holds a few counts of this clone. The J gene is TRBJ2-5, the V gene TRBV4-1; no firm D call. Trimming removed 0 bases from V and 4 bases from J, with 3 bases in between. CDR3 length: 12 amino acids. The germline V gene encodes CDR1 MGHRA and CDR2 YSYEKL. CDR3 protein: CASSQEAETQYF. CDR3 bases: TGCGCCAGCAGCCAAGAGGCAGAGACCCAGTACTTC.

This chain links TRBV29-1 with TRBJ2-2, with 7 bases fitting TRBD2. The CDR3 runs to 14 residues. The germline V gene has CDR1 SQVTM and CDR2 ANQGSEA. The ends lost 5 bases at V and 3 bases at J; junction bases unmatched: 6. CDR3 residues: CSVRPSGDTGELFF. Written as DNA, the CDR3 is TGCAGCGTTCGTCCTAGCGGAGACACCGGGGAGCTGTTTTTT.

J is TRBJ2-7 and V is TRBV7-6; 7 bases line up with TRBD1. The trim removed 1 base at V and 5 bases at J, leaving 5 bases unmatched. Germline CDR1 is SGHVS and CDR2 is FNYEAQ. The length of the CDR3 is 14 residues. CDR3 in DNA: TGTGCCAGCAGCTTAGGACAGGGTTTTAACGAGCAGTACTTC. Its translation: CASSLGQGFNEQYF.

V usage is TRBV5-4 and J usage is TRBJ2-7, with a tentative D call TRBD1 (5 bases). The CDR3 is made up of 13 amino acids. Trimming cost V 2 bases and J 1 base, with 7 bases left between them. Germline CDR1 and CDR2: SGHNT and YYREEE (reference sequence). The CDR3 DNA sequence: TGTGCCAGCAGCTTTAGGGGATCCTACGAGCAGTACTTC. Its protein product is CASSFRGSYEQYF.

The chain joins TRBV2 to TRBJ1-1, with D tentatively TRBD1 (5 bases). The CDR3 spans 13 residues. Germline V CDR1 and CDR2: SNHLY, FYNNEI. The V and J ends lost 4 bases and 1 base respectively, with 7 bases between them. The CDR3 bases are TGTGCCAGCAGTGGACAGTCGAACACTGAAGCTTTCTTT. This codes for CASSGQSNTEAFF.

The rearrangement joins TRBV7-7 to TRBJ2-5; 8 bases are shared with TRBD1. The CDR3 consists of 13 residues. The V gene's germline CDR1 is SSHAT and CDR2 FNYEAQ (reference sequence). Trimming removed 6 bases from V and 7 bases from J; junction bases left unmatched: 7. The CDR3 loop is CASSKDRAGTQYF. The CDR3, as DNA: TGTGCCAGCAGTAAGGACAGGGCTGGGACCCAGTACTTC.

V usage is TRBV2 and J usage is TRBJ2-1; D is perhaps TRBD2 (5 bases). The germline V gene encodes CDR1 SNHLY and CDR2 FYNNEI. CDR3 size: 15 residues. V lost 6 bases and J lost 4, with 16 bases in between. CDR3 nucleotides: TGTGCCAGCAGCTCCCTAGCTCTACAATACAATGAGCAGTTCTTC. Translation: CASSSLALQYNEQFF.

The CDR3 DNA reads as TGTGCCAGCAGCGCCGCCGGCGGGGGCTACGAGCAGTACTTC. Its translation is CASSAAGGGYEQYF. The V and J genes are TRBV27 and TRBJ2-7; 7 positions agree with TRBD2. The CDR3 length is 14 residues. V was pared by 6 bases and J by 3 bases, with 8 bases of the junction left unmatched. Germline V lookup: CDR1 MNHEY, CDR2 SMNVEV (reference sequence).

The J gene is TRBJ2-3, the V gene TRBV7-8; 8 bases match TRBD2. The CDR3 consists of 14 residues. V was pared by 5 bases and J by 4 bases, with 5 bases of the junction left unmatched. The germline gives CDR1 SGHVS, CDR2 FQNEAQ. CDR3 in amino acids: CASSQPGLADTQYF. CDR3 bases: TGTGCCAGCAGCCAACCGGGACTAGCAGATACGCAGTATTTT.

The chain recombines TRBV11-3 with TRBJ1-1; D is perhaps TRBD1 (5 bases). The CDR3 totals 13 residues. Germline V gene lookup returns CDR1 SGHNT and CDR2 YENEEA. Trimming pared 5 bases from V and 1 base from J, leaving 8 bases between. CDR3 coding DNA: TGTGCCAGCAGCCCAGGACAGAACACTGAAGCTTTCTTT. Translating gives CASSPGQNTEAFF. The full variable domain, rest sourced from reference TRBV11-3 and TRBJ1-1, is EAGVVQSPRYKIIEKKQPVAFWCNPISGHNTLYWYLQNLGQGPELLIRYENEEAVDDSQLPKDRFSAERLKGVDSTLKIQPAELGDSAVYLCASSPGQNTEAFFGQGTRLTVV.